The 28 T cell receptor beta chains below come from one sample, sequenced in a study of T cells in Graves' hyperthyroidism and ophthalmopathy (dated by TCRdb to about 2019). The library was built by means of multiplex PCR. The sequencer listed for this sample is Illumina HiSeq 2000. The TCR beta CDR3 regions were amplified from RNA transcripts. For the first round of RT-PCR on the TCR CDR3, the HTBI primer set was used together with the Qiagen OneStep RT-PCR kit. Through fastp at Q25 and MiXCR, TCRdb rebuilt clones from the public reads, retaining in-frame beta chains. All rows with the same CDR3 protein become a single entry with the most common DNA and genes. The sample profile shows around 600,000 distinct CDR3 sequences; roughly 14% of them were found once. The ten biggest clones cover roughly an eighth of the sample. Material: blood. These receptors all stem from a woman between 50 and 59 years old with Graves' ophthalmopathy.

The chain has TRBV24-1 and TRBJ2-1; 11 bases are a match to TRBD1. The V and J ends lost 0 bases and 7 bases, in that order; junction bases with no gene match: 4. The CDR3 length is 16 residues. Germline lookup yields CDR1 KGHDR and CDR2 SFDVKD. The CDR3 nucleotides read TGTGCCACCAGTGATTTGGGGACAGGGGGGCAGAATGAGCAGTTCTTC. It encodes CATSDLGTGGQNEQFF.

This clonotype was counted ten times or more. Compared with germline, one end of the junction differs, possibly owing to a read error. The V call is TRBV9, the J call TRBJ2-7; 11 bases are a match to TRBD2. From germline, CDR1 is SGDLS and CDR2 YYNGEE. There are 15 residues in the CDR3. DNA for the CDR3: TGTGCCAGCAGCGCGTCGACTAGCGGGGCCTATGAGCAGTACTTC. Translated, it gives CASSASTSGAYEQYF.

This clonotype has just a few counts. The chain recombines TRBV9 with TRBJ1-2; the D is unclear. V was pared by 4 bases and J by 4 bases, with 17 bases between. The CDR3 totals 15 residues. CDR1 and CDR2 from the germline V gene are SGDLS and YYNGEE. This chain's CDR3 is CASSPTAPGVYGYTF. The DNA of the CDR3 is TGTGCCAGCAGCCCCACCGCACCTGGGGTCTATGGCTACACCTTC.

The chain links TRBV27 to TRBJ2-2; D gene unclear. The germline V gene has CDR1 MNHEY and CDR2 SMNVEV (reference sequence). This CDR3 spans 14 amino acids. Trimming shortened V by 3 bases and J by 7 bases, and 12 bases separated the two germline ends. The CDR3 bases are TGTGCCAGCAGTTTCCCAGGCCCGGTCGGGGAGCTGTTTTTT. As protein: CASSFPGPVGELFF.

This rearrangement joins TRBV7-3 to TRBJ1-1; 8 bases fit TRBD1. The CDR3 extends over 16 amino acids. Trimming removed 2 bases from V and 12 bases from J; junction bases left unmatched: 17. In germline, CDR1 is SGHTA, CDR2 FQGTGA. In nucleotides, the CDR3 is TGTGCCAGCAGCTTAGAACCTACGCTTGGACAGGGTTTGACTTTCTTT. This translates into CASSLEPTLGQGLTFF.

This clonotype was detected many times. The rearrangement joins TRBV6-6 to TRBJ2-5; tentatively, D is TRBD1 or TRBD2 (5 bases each). Trimming removed 2 bases from V and 5 bases from J, with 12 bases in between. The V gene's germline CDR1 is MNHNY and CDR2 SVGAGI (reference sequence). This CDR3 comprises 14 residues. CDR3 residues: CASSYTRNRETQYF. The CDR3 nucleotides read TGTGCCAGCAGTTACACTAGGAACAGGGAGACCCAGTACTTC.

This clonotype has a count of ten or more. The chain is built from TRBV20-1 and TRBJ2-1; maybe TRBD1 (6 bases). Trimming took off 6 bases at V and 8 bases at J, with 14 bases between the two ends. Germline CDR1 reads DFQATT; CDR2 reads SNEGSKA (reference sequence). The CDR3 is made up of 12 amino acids. The CDR3 sequence: CSAAPDRYEQFF. In DNA, the CDR3 is TGCAGTGCGGCACCAGACAGGTATGAGCAGTTCTTC.

This clonotype was counted ten times or more. The chain has TRBV6-2 or TRBV6-3 and TRBJ2-1; the match to TRBD2 covers 11 bases. V was clipped by 2 bases and J by 9 bases; unmatched bases: 3. The CDR3 has 14 residues. The germline V gene encodes CDR1 MNHEY and CDR2 SVGEGT. The CDR3 here is CASSYLGTSGEQFF. The DNA for the CDR3 is TGTGCCAGCAGTTACCTCGGGACTAGCGGTGAGCAGTTCTTC.

Only a few counts were recorded for this clonotype. The junction does not match germline at one end; this may be a read error. The rearrangement joins TRBV6-2 or TRBV6-3 to TRBJ1-3, with TRBD1 as a possible D gene (6 bases). This CDR3 spans 17 amino acids. Germline lookup yields CDR1 MNHEY and CDR2 SVGEGT. The CDR3 nucleotides are TGTGCCAGCAGTTATCCCAACGGACAGACTACTGGAAGCACCATATATTTT. Its translation is CASSYPNGQTTGSTIYF.

This clonotype appeared a few times. This chain uses TRBV15 with TRBJ2-5; perhaps TRBD1 as D (6 bases). From germline, CDR1 is LNHNV and CDR2 YYDKDF (reference sequence). Deletions cut 4 bases from V and 3 bases from J, with 9 bases between. The CDR3 length is 13 residues. The CDR3 DNA reads as TGTGCCACCAGCACGGACAGAAAAGAGACCCAGTACTTC. The encoded protein is CATSTDRKETQYF.

This chain joins TRBV10-3 and TRBJ2-1; TRBD1 matches at 9 bases. The CDR3 is made up of 18 amino acids. V lost 3 bases and J lost 2; bases outside the gene matches: 11. The germline CDR1 and CDR2 sequences are ENHRY and SYGVKD. CDR3 bases: TGTGCCATCAGTGATGGGACAGGGTTAGAAGCGACCTACAATGAGCAGTTCTTC. It translates to CAISDGTGLEATYNEQFF.

This clonotype was recorded a few times. The gene calls are TRBV6-2 or TRBV6-3 and TRBJ2-1; the D gene is possibly TRBD2 (7 bases). The CDR3 contains 14 residues. Germline CDR1 MNHEY, CDR2 SVGEGT. V shed 11 bases and J shed 0 bases, with 14 bases lying between them. In DNA form, the CDR3 reads TGTGCCCCCAGCGGGACATTCTCCTACAATGAGCAGTTCTTC. Its translation is CAPSGTFSYNEQFF.

This chain links TRBV7-9 with TRBJ1-1; D is undetermined. The CDR3 spans 14 residues. Germline loops: CDR1 SEHNR, CDR2 FQNEAQ (reference sequence). V was trimmed by 5 bases and J by 0 bases, leaving 10 bases between them. Written as DNA, the CDR3 is TGTGCCAGCAGCCAATTCAGCCTGAACACTGAAGCTTTCTTT. This encodes CASSQFSLNTEAFF.

The CDR3 protein is CASSYSPGRTSSGANVLTF. CDR3 coding DNA: TGTGCCAGCAGTTACAGTCCCGGACGGACGAGCTCTGGGGCCAACGTCCTGACTTTC. The chain uses TRBV6-5 and TRBJ2-6; D gene uncertain. The germline V gene encodes CDR1 MNHEY and CDR2 SVGAGI. V was cut by 2 bases and J by 0 bases, with 17 bases left in between. There are 19 residues in the CDR3.

This clonotype was seen ten or more times. This chain joins TRBV12-3 or TRBV12-4 and TRBJ1-2, with D uncertain. CDR3 length: 14 residues. Trimming shortened V by 7 bases and J by 4 bases, and 16 bases separated the two germline ends. The CDR3 region has the DNA TGTGCCAGCAAGGTCGATATCGATGTCTATGGCTACACCTTC. Encoded protein: CASKVDIDVYGYTF.

This clonotype was seen ten or more times. The genes are TRBV5-6 and TRBJ1-2; maybe TRBD1 (5 bases). Trimming removed 1 base at V and 4 bases at J, with 8 bases between. Germline CDR1 is SGHDT and CDR2 is YYEEEE. The CDR3 runs 13 residues. The CDR3 bases are TGTGCCAGCAGCTTGTGGGGCCCCTATGGCTACACCTTC. Amino acid sequence: CASSLWGPYGYTF.

With respect to this clonotype: This may come from a read error, since a much larger clone is one base off. This chain connects TRBV6-2 or TRBV6-3 to TRBJ2-1; D remains unclear. Trimming cost V 5 bases and J 3 bases, with 11 bases left between them. The CDR3 runs to 14 residues. The germline gives CDR1 MNHEY, CDR2 SVGEGT. The CDR3: CASSHWASYNEQFF. The DNA of the CDR3 is TGTGCCAGCAGTCACTGGGCCAGCTACAATGAGCAGTTCTTC.

This clonotype was observed many times. The chain links TRBV12-5 to TRBJ1-5; no clear D gene. The germline CDR1 and CDR2 sequences are LGHNT and FRNRAP. This CDR3 comprises 13 residues. The V end was cut by 5 bases, the J end by 7 bases, with 12 bases between. CDR3 DNA sequence: TGTGCTAGTGGTAAAGAGGTAGGGCAGCCCCAGCATTTT. It encodes CASGKEVGQPQHF.

This clonotype has a handful of counts. This sequence joins TRBV19 and TRBJ1-1; possible D gene TRBD1, 6 bases. Germline V gene lookup returns CDR1 LNHDA and CDR2 SQIVND (reference sequence). The CDR3 contains 18 residues. V was cut by 0 bases and J by 0 bases, with 17 bases left in between. DNA of the CDR3: TGTGCCAGTAGTATAGACCCGGACAGACCATCTGTGAACACTGAAGCTTTCTTT. Protein product: CASSIDPDRPSVNTEAFF.

This clonotype was recorded at least ten times. V usage is TRBV24-1 and J usage is TRBJ2-1, with 7 bases aligning to TRBD2. Germline V gene lookup returns CDR1 KGHDR and CDR2 SFDVKD. The CDR3 length is 16 residues. J was trimmed by 1 base and V by 10 bases; bases with no gene match: 12. CDR3 DNA: TGTGCCACGGGGCCGCGGGAGTTGATTTCCTACAATGAGCAGTTCTTC. This translates into CATGPRELISYNEQFF.

This clonotype has more than one count but fewer than ten. V usage is TRBV30 and J usage is TRBJ2-1; no firm D call. The CDR3 runs to 13 residues. Germline V gives CDR1 GTSNPN, CDR2 SVGIG (reference sequence). Trimming removed 3 bases at V and 13 bases at J, with 19 bases between. The CDR3 DNA sequence: TGTGCCTGGAGCGCTTTTACCCCGCCCGTACAGTTCTTC. It yields the protein CAWSAFTPPVQFF.

This clonotype has a count of ten or more. V usage is TRBV18 and J usage is TRBJ1-2; TRBD1 is a possible D gene (5 bases). The CDR3 totals 15 residues. V gave up 1 base and J gave up 4 bases, with 13 bases separating them. Germline CDR1 is KGHSH and CDR2 is LQKENI. CDR3 bases: TGTGCCAGCTCACCACGAGAGCAGGGTACCTATGGCTACACCTTC. This encodes CASSPREQGTYGYTF.

This clonotype was recorded many times. The rearrangement joins TRBV11-2 to TRBJ1-2, with 11 bases aligning to TRBD1. Trimming cost V 5 bases and J 4 bases; bases outside gene matches: 6. The CDR3 sequence is 15 residues long. In germline, CDR1 is SGHAT, CDR2 FQNNGV. The CDR3 region is CASSPRTGGVYGYTF. CDR3 sequence (DNA): TGTGCCAGCAGCCCTCGGACAGGGGGCGTCTATGGCTACACCTTC.

This clonotype has just a few counts. The CDR3 DNA sequence: TGTGCCAGTAGTATAGACGGGAGGGCCGGTGAGACCCAGTACTTC. Its protein is CASSIDGRAGETQYF. The rearrangement uses TRBV19 and TRBJ2-5, with 8 bases that match TRBD2. CDR3 length: 15 amino acids. CDR1 and CDR2 (germline): LNHDA, SQIVND (reference sequence). The ends lost 0 bases at V and 5 bases at J; junction bases unmatched: 5. Based on the CDR3 plus reference TRBV19 and TRBJ2-5, the full variable domain is DGGITQSPKYLFRKEGQNVTLSCEQNLNHDAMYWYRQDPGQGLRLIYYSQIVNDFQKGDIAEGYSVSREKKESFPLTVTSAQKNPTAFYLCASSIDGRAGETQYFGPGTRLLVL.

This clonotype was seen many times. The chain is built from TRBV30 and TRBJ1-1; TRBD1 aligns across 7 bases. From germline, CDR1 is GTSNPN and CDR2 SVGIG (reference sequence). This CDR3 comprises 18 residues. J was trimmed by 0 bases and V by 3 bases; bases with no gene match: 16. CDR3 amino acids: CAWRSHRGAYSMNTEAFF. The CDR3 nucleotides are TGTGCCTGGAGATCTCACAGGGGCGCCTACTCAATGAACACTGAAGCTTTCTTT.

The chain couples TRBV14 to TRBJ2-5; no clear D. The germline V and J ends were trimmed by 1 base and 4 bases, with 7 bases remaining between them. Germline V lookup: CDR1 SGHDN, CDR2 FVKESK. CDR3 length equals 13 residues. This CDR3 reads CASSQVDRETQYF. The CDR3 nucleotides read TGTGCCAGCAGCCAAGTTGATAGAGAGACCCAGTACTTC.

This chain joins TRBV29-1 and TRBJ1-1; tentatively, D is TRBD1 (5 bases). The CDR3 covers 13 residues. Germline loops: CDR1 SQVTM, CDR2 ANQGSEA. V dropped 7 bases and J dropped 4 bases, with 16 bases sitting between them. CDR3 sequence reads: CSARAGTGTEAFF. Written as DNA, the CDR3 is TGCAGCGCCCGAGCGGGGACGGGCACTGAAGCTTTCTTT.

This clonotype was counted ten times or more. The chain is built from TRBV20-1 and TRBJ2-4, with a weak D call TRBD1 (6 bases). Germline V gene data show CDR1 as DFQATT and CDR2 as SNEGSKA (reference sequence). The V end was cut by 3 bases, the J end by 10 bases, with 13 bases between. This CDR3 has 12 amino acids. The CDR3 region has the DNA TGCAGTGCTAGCAAGGACAGTTTAATTCAGTACTTC. Protein: CSASKDSLIQYF.